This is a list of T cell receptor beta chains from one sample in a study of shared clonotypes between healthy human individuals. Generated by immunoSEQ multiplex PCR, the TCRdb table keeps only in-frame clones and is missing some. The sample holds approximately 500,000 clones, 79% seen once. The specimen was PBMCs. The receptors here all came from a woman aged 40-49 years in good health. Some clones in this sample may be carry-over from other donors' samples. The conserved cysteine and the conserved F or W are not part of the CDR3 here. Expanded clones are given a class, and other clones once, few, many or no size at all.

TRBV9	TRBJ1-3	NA	ASSSTTGNTIY
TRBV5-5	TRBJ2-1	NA	ASSQDRGLASYNEQF
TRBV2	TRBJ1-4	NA	ASREDRGSNEKLF
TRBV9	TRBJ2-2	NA	ASSATFGGELF
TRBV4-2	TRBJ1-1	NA	ASSQQGANTEAF
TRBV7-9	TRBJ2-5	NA	ASSLPGPTEETQY
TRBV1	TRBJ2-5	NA	TSSSTGTSGTDERETQY
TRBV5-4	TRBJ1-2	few	ASSLAGTGVYGYT
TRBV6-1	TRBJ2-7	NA	ASSESRPGVAEQY
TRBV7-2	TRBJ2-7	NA	ASSLSGGPSSYEQY
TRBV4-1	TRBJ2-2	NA	ASSQQSGTSGSAGELF
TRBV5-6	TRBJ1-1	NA	ASSGIGTGNTEAF
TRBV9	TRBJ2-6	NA	ASLGAHSGANVLT
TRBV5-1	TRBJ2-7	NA	ASSPPRSPYEQY
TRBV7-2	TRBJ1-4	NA	ASSQDGTGYEKLF